The sample holds one count of the clone carrying this T cell receptor beta chain. These data are taken from a study of PD-1 blockade in classical Hodgkin lymphoma. Every one of the patients relapsed after autologous stem cell transplantation (brentuximab vedotin exposure was variable). The CDR3 sequence is 17 residues long. The J segment lost 3 bases and the V segment lost 4 bases, leaving 5 bases of the junction unmatched. CDR1 and CDR2 from the germline V gene are LGHNA and YNFKEQ. TCRdb's copy holds only in-frame clones and misses some; the assay was immunoSEQ multiplex PCR. The sample includes 30,000 to 45,000 clones, 80% to 90% of them seen just once.

The chain couples TRBV4-2 to TRBJ2-6; 11 bases are a match to TRBD1. The receptor comes from a human donor with classical Hodgkin lymphoma. This sample comprised peripheral blood mononuclear cells (PBMCs), obtained before the second cycle of nivolumab. The CDR3 DNA follows: TGTGCCAGCAGCCCGGGGACAGGGGGGAGTGGGGCCAACGTCCTGACTTTC. Translating it yields CASSPGTGGSGANVLTF.